This TCR beta chain was recovered during a study of CD8+ T cells in alopecia areata listed by TCRdb under 2018. Looking at the study overall: The treated patients took part in an open-label pilot trial in which moderate-to-severe alopecia areata was treated with oral tofacitinib at 5 to 10 mg twice daily. Tofacitinib was administered for 6 to 18 months, and 6 months of follow-up off drug were then conducted to assess delayed response and recurrence. To study T cell clonal expansion in alopecia areata, the researchers applied high-throughput TCRbeta sequencing to both the C3H/HeJ mouse model and human patients. In humans, TCRbeta sequencing was performed on scalp tissue and on sorted CD4+ and CD8+ peripheral blood T cells from healthy controls and from patients with patchy or totalis/universalis alopecia areata. Tofacitinib-treated patients had biopsies at baseline and at 4 and 24 weeks of treatment, with a later scalp biopsy in several patients. Clonality in the scalp was compared among normal scalp (n=4), patchy alopecia areata scalp (n=8), and alopecia totalis/universalis scalp (n=8). RNA came from the PAXgene miRNA kit for fixed scalp, the miRNeasy kit for PBMCs, and the RNeasy kit for mouse skin. Amplification of TCRbeta CDR3 regions was done by immunoSEQ multiplex PCR using 35 Vbeta forward primers and 13 Jbeta reverse primers.

Library preparation employed the immunoSEQ multiplex PCR assay. To provide template for TCR sequencing, every sample had RNA extracted and reverse transcribed into cDNA. First-strand cDNA was synthesized with SuperScript III using a 2:1 mix of oligo-dT and random hexamers. A synthetic immune receptor repertoire was used to gauge amplification bias, and whatever bias remained was removed computationally. As for how the authors treated the data: After raw reads were preprocessed to remove errors, the CDR3 was defined following IMGT conventions as running from the conserved cysteine to phenylalanine. Clonality was computed as 1 minus the Shannon entropy, with the entropy normalized by log2 of the number of productive unique TCRs. CD4 or CD8 identity of scalp clones was inferred by cross-referencing scalp TCRbeta sequences with sorted blood CD4 and CD8 repertoires. In its TCRdb copy, this immuneACCESS table keeps in-frame sequences only and misses some clones. Where compared with another copy, unresolved V genes explain less than half of these, and the others have no known cause. V, J and clone size are taken as reported in that table, and D and trimming were inferred from the DNA itself. This sample lists about 180,000 clones; about 67% were detected once. The ten biggest clones cover approximately 10% of the sample.

Reading the label with the study, this specimen's time point is: baseline before oral tofacitinib. Lesional scalp punch biopsies and peripheral blood were obtained from alopecia areata patients. PBMCs were isolated by density centrifugation and stained for CD3, CD4 and CD8, after which CD4+ and CD8+ T cells were sorted on a FACSAria. Of note for this clone: Its target antigen remains unknown. No much larger clonotype is one base removed from it; base qualities were not supplied.

General conclusions and limits of the study: TCR sequences shared between patients were less clear than in mice, possibly partly because of HLA diversity in the patient population. Higher clonality and more expanded CD8+ clones were observed in lesional scalp than in normal scalp, particularly in alopecia totalis/universalis, a finding suggestive of antigenic drive. Unlike mouse skin, where gammadelta T cells dominate, normal human skin contains resident alphabeta T cells that get sequenced too, which complicates analysis of the scalp TCR repertoire.

Per the germline V gene, MGHRA is the CDR1 and YSYEKL is the CDR2. Trimming removed 8 bases from V and 6 bases from J; the gene matches leave 10 bases unexplained. The CDR3 runs 15 amino acids, cysteine and phenylalanine included. CDR3 DNA only is kept here, 45 bases in frame from base 1. This receptor was obtained from a human donor with alopecia areata. The sequenced sample was CD8+ T cells sorted from blood, obtained at week 0. The receptor chain draws on TRBV4-1 and TRBJ1-5, with 10 bases matching TRBD1. The CDR3 region: CASRRDRGTGQPQHF. The bases are TGCGCCAGCCGACGGGACAGGGGAACGGGTCAGCCCCAGCATTTT.